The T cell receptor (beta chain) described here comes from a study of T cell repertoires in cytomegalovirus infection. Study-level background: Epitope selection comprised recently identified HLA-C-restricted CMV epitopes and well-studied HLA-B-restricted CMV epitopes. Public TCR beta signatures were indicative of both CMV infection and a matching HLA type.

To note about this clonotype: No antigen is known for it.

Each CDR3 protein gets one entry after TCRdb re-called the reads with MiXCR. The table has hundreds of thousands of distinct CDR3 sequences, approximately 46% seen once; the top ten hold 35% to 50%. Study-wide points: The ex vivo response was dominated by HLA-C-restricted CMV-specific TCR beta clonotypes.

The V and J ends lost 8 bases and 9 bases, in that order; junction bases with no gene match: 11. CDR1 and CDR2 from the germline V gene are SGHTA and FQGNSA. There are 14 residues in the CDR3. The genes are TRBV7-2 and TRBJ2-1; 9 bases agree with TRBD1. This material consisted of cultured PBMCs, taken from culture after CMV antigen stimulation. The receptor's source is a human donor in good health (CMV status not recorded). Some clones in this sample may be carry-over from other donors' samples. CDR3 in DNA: TGTGCCAGCTCAAGACAGGGGGGAAGGGTTGAGCAGTTCTTC. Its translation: CASSRQGGRVEQFF.